The clone carrying this T cell receptor (beta chain) was seen a few times. The data derive from a study of blood T cell repertoires in COVID-19. Looking at the study overall: Italy, Spain and the United States were the sources of the convalescent and acute COVID-19 samples. Nucleic acid was either cDNA or gDNA, and it came from T cells, B-cell-depleted T cells, or PBMCs.

In the study's own analysis: Reference gene primer amplification gave nucleated cell count estimates. TCRdb keeps only in-frame clones here, not all; method: immunoSEQ multiplex PCR. The DNA gave D and trimming, while V, J and clone size come from that table. The sample includes tens of thousands of clones, roughly 90% of them seen just once. Looked up from germline, CDR1 is MRHNA and CDR2 is SNTAGT. The V gene end was trimmed by 3 bases and the J gene end by 5 bases; junction bases not matched to a gene: 4. The CDR3 totals 15 residues. Sequenced sample: peripheral blood. This sequence joins TRBV6-4 and TRBJ2-1, with 10 positions matching TRBD2. The source of this sequence is a human donor in a cohort sampled during active COVID-19. CDR3 in amino acids: CASSESSGGNNEQFF. The CDR3 DNA reads TGTGCCAGCAGTGAAAGTAGCGGGGGGAACAATGAGCAGTTCTTC.